What follows are 11 T cell receptor beta chains derived from one specimen sequenced in a study of cytomegalovirus exposure and HLA in healthy donors. Sequenced by immunoSEQ multiplex PCR; TCRdb stores in-frame clones only, minus some. The sample shows 150,000 to 200,000 clones, around nine tenths of them seen only once. The specimen sequenced was PBMCs. The source of these receptors is a woman in her 30s in good health and CMV-seronegative.

The V call is TRBV5-4, the J call TRBJ2-5; 8 bases line up with TRBD2. There are 13 residues in the CDR3. Germline loops: CDR1 SGHNT, CDR2 YYREEE (reference sequence). V trimming: 4 bases; J trimming: 5 bases; junction bases outside the gene matches: 4. The CDR3 reads CASSMGLVETQYF. CDR3 sequence (DNA): TGTGCCAGCAGCATGGGACTAGTGGAGACCCAGTACTTC.

The chain employs TRBV15 and TRBJ2-1, with 11 bases fitting TRBD1. The CDR3 sequence is 16 residues long. With 5 bases clipped from V and 2 bases from J, the junction kept 5 bases outside the gene matches. The germline gives CDR1 LNHNV, CDR2 YYDKDF (reference sequence). CDR3 nucleotides: TGTGCCACCAGCGGGGGACAGGGGGAGCCCTACAATGAGCAGTTCTTC. Protein: CATSGGQGEPYNEQFF. The whole variable domain, remainder taken from reference TRBV15 and TRBJ2-1, is DAMVIQNPRYQVTQFGKPVTLSCSQTLNHNVMYWYQQKSSQAPKLLFHYYDKDFNNEADTPDNFQSRRPNTSFCFLDIRSPGLGDTAMYLCATSGGQGEPYNEQFFGPGTRLTVL.

The rearrangement links TRBV4-1 to TRBJ1-1; tentative D call: TRBD1 (5 bases). CDR3 length equals 15 residues. CDR1 and CDR2 (germline): MGHRA, YSYEKL. V shed 4 bases and J shed 0 bases, with 12 bases lying between them. The CDR3 DNA follows: TGCGCCAGCAGCCTCCGGACAACTCTGAACACTGAAGCTTTCTTT. This sequence encodes CASSLRTTLNTEAFF.

Here the CDR3 reads CASSEGGATNEKLFF. In DNA form, the CDR3 reads TGTGCCAGCAGTGAAGGGGGGGCAACTAATGAAAAACTGTTTTTT. The chain uses TRBV6-1 and TRBJ1-4, with D possibly being TRBD1 (5 bases). V gave up 1 base and J gave up 0 bases, with 6 bases separating them. This CDR3 is 15 amino acids long. Germline V gene sequence: CDR1 MNHNS, CDR2 SASEGT.

The chain is built from TRBV27 and TRBJ1-2, with 8 bases that match TRBD1. This CDR3 comprises 16 residues. CDR1 MNHEY and CDR2 SMNVEV come from the germline V gene (reference sequence). Trimming at V came to 6 bases and at J to 3 bases, leaving 12 bases not matched to a gene. CDR3 DNA: TGTGCCAGCAGCCAGGCGACAGGGGCGAACTACTATGGCTACACCTTC. Protein product: CASSQATGANYYGYTF.

The chain recombines TRBV4-1 with TRBJ1-4, with a weak D call TRBD1 (6 bases). The CDR3 sequence is 16 residues long. Trimming stripped 3 bases from V and 8 bases from J, with 19 bases between. CDR1 and CDR2 (germline): MGHRA, YSYEKL. CDR3 nucleotides: TGCGCCAGCAGCCAGCCCTGGACAGATGCAGGGGAAAAACTGTTTTTT. It codes for CASSQPWTDAGEKLFF.

The rearrangement uses TRBV19 and TRBJ2-5, with D possibly being TRBD2 (5 bases). This CDR3 has 15 amino acids. The V gene lost 1 base and the J gene lost 4 bases, with 13 bases spanning the gap. Per the germline V gene, CDR1 is LNHDA and CDR2 is SQIVND (reference sequence). CDR3 nucleotides: TGTGCCAGTAGTATAGGAGGGTTAGTTGGAGAGACCCAGTACTTC. The encoded protein is CASSIGGLVGETQYF.

The genes are TRBV6-1 and TRBJ1-3; 7 nucleotides align to TRBD1. The CDR3 length is 15 residues. The germline gives CDR1 MNHNS, CDR2 SASEGT. Trimming removed 4 bases from V and 3 bases from J; junction bases left unmatched: 6. In DNA form, the CDR3 reads TGTGCCAGCAGTGGATACAGGGGTTTTGGAAACACCATATATTTT. This gives the protein CASSGYRGFGNTIYF.

Notes on this clone: One junction end does not reproduce the germline sequence, and a read error may be involved. V usage is TRBV6-1 and J usage is TRBJ2-7; D ambiguous. CDR1 MNHNS and CDR2 SASEGT come from the germline V gene. The CDR3 consists of 12 residues. CDR3 in amino acids: CASREDLYEQYF. As DNA, the CDR3 is TGTGCCAGCAGAGAAGATCTCTACGAGCAGTACTTC.

The chain uses TRBV10-1 and TRBJ2-3; D gene unclear. With 2 bases removed from V and 1 base from J, the gap between germline ends came to 7 bases. Germline V CDR1 and CDR2: WNHNN, SYGVQD (reference sequence). CDR3 size: 14 residues. The CDR3 DNA is TGCGCCAGCAGTGAGGGGCAGGGCACAGATACGCAGTATTTT. This codes for CASSEGQGTDTQYF.

This sequence joins TRBV4-1 and TRBJ1-5; TRBD1 matches 7 bases. This CDR3 contains 16 residues. V shed 0 bases, J shed 3 bases, and the junction held 5 bases outside the gene matches. In germline, CDR1 is MGHRA, CDR2 YSYEKL. This chain's CDR3 is CASSQEGQGDNQPQHF. Written as DNA, the CDR3 is TGCGCCAGCAGCCAAGAAGGGCAGGGGGACAATCAGCCCCAGCATTTT.